One and the same sample provided the 8 T cell receptor beta chains below, sequenced in a study of graft-versus-host responses after intestinal transplantation. Sequencing used immunoSEQ multiplex PCR; TCRdb keeps in-frame clones, though not all of them. The table lists about 14,000 clones, around 40% of them singletons. The culture paired some 200,000 irradiated violet-dye-labeled stimulators with some 200,000 CFSE-labeled responders. This sample comprised alloreactive CD8+ T cells from a mixed lymphocyte reaction culture, obtained before intestinal transplant. Subset in this sample: CFSE-low proliferating T cells sorted from approximately six-day pre-transplant mixed lymphocyte reaction (GvH or HvG direction). These receptor sequences come from a human patient who received an intestinal transplant.

The chain employs TRBV11-3 and TRBJ1-6; tentative D call: TRBD1 (6 bases). Germline V CDR1 and CDR2: SGHNT, YENEEA. Trimming stripped 5 bases from V and 7 bases from J, with 9 bases between. The CDR3 spans 13 residues. The CDR3, as DNA: TGTGCCAGCAGCCCAGGACAGAATTCACCCCTCCACTTT. As protein: CASSPGQNSPLHF.

The sample holds a few counts of this clone. The chain uses TRBV6-6 and TRBJ2-1; no clear D gene. The V end was cut by 4 bases, the J end by 8 bases, with 3 bases between. Looked up from germline, CDR1 is MNHNY and CDR2 is SVGAGI (reference sequence). CDR3 length equals 10 residues. The CDR3 bases are TGTGCCAGCAGTTCGTATGAGCAGTTCTTC. Encoded protein: CASSSYEQFF.

J is TRBJ1-6 and V is TRBV4-2; D is uncertain. Between the trimmed V and J ends, which lost 0 bases and 1 base, there was a span of 16 bases. CDR1 and CDR2 from the germline V gene are LGHNA and YNFKEQ. The CDR3 totals 19 residues. DNA of the CDR3: TGTGCCAGCAGCCAAGATCTGGGAGGCCCAGGATCCTATAATTCACCCCTCCACTTT. It codes for CASSQDLGGPGSYNSPLHF.

By sample share, this clone is medium-sized. The chain joins TRBV10-1 to TRBJ2-7; D is possibly TRBD2 (6 bases). This CDR3 contains 14 residues. Between the trimmed V and J ends, which lost 2 bases and 2 bases, there was a span of 10 bases. Germline values: CDR1 WNHNN, CDR2 SYGVQD (reference sequence). This chain's CDR3 is CASSEGGVPYEQYF. CDR3 in DNA: TGCGCCAGCAGTGAGGGCGGGGTGCCCTACGAGCAGTACTTC.

The V gene is TRBV4-1, the J gene TRBJ1-1, with D perhaps matching TRBD1 (6 bases). The CDR3 extends over 15 amino acids. Germline V gives CDR1 MGHRA, CDR2 YSYEKL. V was trimmed by 0 bases and J by 4 bases, leaving 12 bases between them. The chain's CDR3 is CASSQDWGGATEAFF. CDR3 DNA sequence: TGCGCCAGCAGCCAAGATTGGGGGGGGGCCACTGAAGCTTTCTTT.

This rearrangement joins TRBV7-3 to TRBJ2-5; 14 nucleotides align to TRBD2. The CDR3 is 17 residues long. Germline trimming cut 5 bases from V and 5 bases from J; bases unmatched to any gene: 10. CDR1 is SGHTA and CDR2 is FQGTGA in the germline V gene. The CDR3 here is CASSPPTSGGAWETQYF. The CDR3 nucleotides are TGTGCCAGCAGCCCCCCGACTAGCGGGGGGGCCTGGGAGACCCAGTACTTC.

This clone has only a few counts. The chain joins TRBV2 to TRBJ1-5, with D maybe TRBD1 (6 bases). The CDR3 totals 16 residues. Per the germline V gene, CDR1 is SNHLY and CDR2 is FYNNEI. Trimming took 0 bases from V and 7 from J, leaving 16 bases between them. CDR3 bases: TGTGCCAGCAGTGAAGCCGTGATGCGGCAGGGGCAGCCCCAGCATTTT. Translation gives CASSEAVMRQGQPQHF. Filled out from reference TRBV2 and TRBJ1-5, the complete variable domain reads EPEVTQTPSHQVTQMGQEVILRCVPISNHLYFYWYRQILGQKVEFLVSFYNNEISEKSEIFDDQFSVERPDGSNFTLKIRSTKLEDSAMYFCASSEAVMRQGQPQHFGDGTRLSIL.

This clone has more than one count but fewer than ten. The J gene is TRBJ1-2, the V gene TRBV29-1, with TRBD1 matching over 8 bases. Germline V gene sequence: CDR1 SQVTM, CDR2 ANQGSEA. The CDR3 totals 14 residues. Trimming removed 6 bases from V and 3 bases from J; junction bases left unmatched: 9. CDR3 nucleotides: TGCAGCGTCCCCGGGGCAGGGGGCTACTATGGCTACACCTTC. Its protein is CSVPGAGGYYGYTF.